The next 26 T cell receptor beta chains were all read from a single sample in a study of cytomegalovirus exposure and HLA in healthy donors. This PCR relied on a set of 60 Vbeta primers and 13 Jbeta primers. Here immunoSEQ multiplex PCR was the method, and the copy in TCRdb shows in-frame clones only, minus some. The sample has 150,000 or so clones; about 70% are singletons. Sequenced sample: PBMCs. Receptors were obtained from a man younger than 35 in good health and CMV-seronegative.

CDR3 nucleotides: TGCGCCAGCAGCCAAGATTTAGTTCCAGGGGGCTTCGAGCAGTACTTC. Its translation: CASSQDLVPGGFEQYF. The chain is built from TRBV4-3 and TRBJ2-7; 8 bases line up with TRBD1. The CDR3 has 16 amino acids. Trimming at V came to 0 bases and at J to 6 bases, leaving 10 bases not matched to a gene. CDR1 LGHNA and CDR2 YSLEER come from the germline V gene.

The rearrangement links TRBV4-3 to TRBJ2-2, with 7 bases fitting TRBD1. Trimming took 4 bases from V and 4 from J; bases not matched to a gene: 15. Germline V gene lookup returns CDR1 LGHNA and CDR2 YSLEER. This CDR3 is built from 18 residues. Here the CDR3 DNA reads TGCGCCAGCAGCCCCGAGACGACAGGGTTCTCAAGCACCGGGGAGCTGTTTTTT. It codes for CASSPETTGFSSTGELFF.

For this clone: The germline gene is not matched at one end of the junction; a read error may be the cause. This chain links TRBV2 with TRBJ2-4; 11 nucleotides agree with TRBD2. CDR1 and CDR2 from the germline V gene are SNHLY and FYNNEI. The CDR3 contains 16 residues. The CDR3: CASSEILAGGQNSQYF. CDR3 sequence (DNA): TGTGCCAGCAGTGAAATCCTAGCGGGGGGCCAAAACAGTCAGTACTTC.

As concerns this clone: A far larger clone is only one base removed, so a read error is likely. CDR3: CASGTGGANGLTF. The CDR3 nucleotides are TGTGCCAGCGGGACAGGTGGGGCCAACGGCCTGACTTTC. The chain uses TRBV6-6 and TRBJ2-6; 8 bases are a match to TRBD1. Germline V CDR1 and CDR2: MNHNY, SVGAGI (reference sequence). There are 13 residues in the CDR3.

The rearrangement joins TRBV6-1 to TRBJ2-1; D possibly corresponds to TRBD2 (6 bases). Germline loops: CDR1 MNHNS, CDR2 SASEGT. The CDR3 loop spans 14 amino acids. Deletions cut 6 bases from V and 2 bases from J, with 11 bases between. CDR3: CASRGLTTYNEQFF. CDR3 nucleotides: TGTGCCAGCAGAGGACTAACAACCTACAATGAGCAGTTCTTC.

V usage is TRBV25-1 and J usage is TRBJ2-1, with TRBD1 matching 11 bases. The CDR3 covers 18 residues. V lost 3 bases, J lost 6 bases, and 13 bases stayed unmatched. The germline gives CDR1 MGHDK, CDR2 SYGVNS. CDR3 sequence reads: CASSDPGTGGLFSNEQFF. In DNA form, the CDR3 reads TGTGCCAGCAGTGACCCCGGGACAGGGGGTTTATTTTCCAATGAGCAGTTCTTC.

This chain joins TRBV14 and TRBJ2-1, with D unclear. V was cut by 4 bases and J by 4 bases, with 8 bases left in between. Germline V lookup: CDR1 SGHDN, CDR2 FVKESK. The CDR3 contains 13 residues. This CDR3 reads CASSLQVYNEQFF. The CDR3 DNA reads TGTGCCAGCAGCCTTCAGGTTTACAATGAGCAGTTCTTC.

This clone was observed a few times. The chain carries TRBV7-9 and TRBJ2-7; tentative D call: TRBD2 (5 bases). This CDR3 has 13 amino acids. The V gene lost 5 bases and the J gene lost 3 bases, with 11 bases spanning the gap. Germline CDR1 and CDR2: SEHNR and FQNEAQ (reference sequence). The CDR3 loop reads CASSDGVNYEQYV. Written as DNA, the CDR3 is TGTGCCAGCAGCGACGGGGTGAACTACGAGCAGTACGTC.

This clone was counted a few times. This chain joins TRBV5-1 and TRBJ2-1; unclear D gene. The V gene lost 1 base and the J gene lost 7 bases, with 6 bases spanning the gap. Per germline, CDR1 SGHRS and CDR2 YFSETQ. The CDR3 is 12 amino acids. CDR3 amino acids: CASSLHLNEQFF. CDR3 nucleotides: TGCGCCAGCAGCTTGCACTTGAATGAGCAGTTCTTC. The full variable domain, rest sourced from reference TRBV5-1 and TRBJ2-1, is KAGVTQTPRYLIKTRGQQVTLSCSPISGHRSVSWYQQTPGQGLQFLFEYFSETQRNKGNFPGRFSGRQFSNSRSEMNVSTLELGDSALYLCASSLHLNEQFFGPGTRLTVL.

The chain uses TRBV5-6 and TRBJ1-5, with unresolved D. Germline values: CDR1 SGHDT, CDR2 YYEEEE. CDR3 length: 13 residues. V was cut by 1 base and J by 4 bases, with 6 bases left in between. The CDR3 DNA reads as TGTGCCAGCAGCTTGACACCTAATCAGCCCCAGCATTTT. Translation: CASSLTPNQPQHF. Supplemented by reference TRBV5-6 and TRBJ1-5, the full variable domain reads DAGVTQSPTHLIKTRGQQVTLRCSPKSGHDTVSWYQQALGQGPQFIFQYYEEEERQRGNFPDRFSGHQFPNYSSELNVNALLLGDSALYLCASSLTPNQPQHFGDGTRLSIL.

Here the CDR3 DNA reads TGTGCCAGCAGCCTCACGGGACAGGGGGACCAGCCCCAGCATTTT. It is translated as CASSLTGQGDQPQHF. This chain uses TRBV4-2 with TRBJ1-5; 11 positions match TRBD1. The germline V gene has CDR1 LGHNA and CDR2 YNFKEQ. The CDR3 consists of 15 residues. J was trimmed by 7 bases and V by 4 bases; bases with no gene match: 6.

The chain carries TRBV7-3 and TRBJ2-7; weak D call: TRBD1 (6 bases). Germline V gene data show CDR1 as SGHTA and CDR2 as FQGTGA. V lost 2 bases, J lost 3 bases, and 11 bases lay in between. The CDR3 covers 14 residues. The CDR3 coding sequence is TGTGCCAGCAGCTTAGGGCAGGGGAACTACGAGCAGTACTTC. It yields the protein CASSLGQGNYEQYF. The variable domain in full, with the rest retrieved from reference TRBV7-3 and TRBJ2-7, is GAGVSQTPSNKVTEKGKYVELRCDPISGHTALYWYRQSLGQGPEFLIYFQGTGAADDSGLPNDRFFAVRPEGSVSTLKIQRTERGDSAVYLCASSLGQGNYEQYFGPGTRLTVT.

This chain links TRBV4-2 with TRBJ2-1, with TRBD1 matching over 7 bases. This CDR3 region has 15 residues. J gave up 3 bases and V 4 bases, and 6 bases lay outside the gene matches. CDR1 and CDR2 from the germline V gene are LGHNA and YNFKEQ. CDR3 nucleotide sequence: TGTGCCAGCAGCCCCGGGACAGCCATCTACAATGAGCAGTTCTTC. Translated: CASSPGTAIYNEQFF.

The chain recombines TRBV5-1 with TRBJ2-3, with D perhaps TRBD2 (6 bases). The CDR3 runs 14 residues. The V and J ends lost 0 bases and 2 bases respectively, with 7 bases between them. CDR1 SGHRS and CDR2 YFSETQ come from the germline V gene. CDR3 protein: CASSLGGNTDTQYF. The CDR3 DNA reads as TGCGCCAGCAGCTTGGGCGGGAACACAGATACGCAGTATTTT.

Concerning this clone itself: One end of the junction does not line up with germline, which may come from a read error. The chain couples TRBV30 to TRBJ2-6; D not certain. The CDR3 spans 12 residues. Per germline, CDR1 GTSNPN and CDR2 SVGIG (reference sequence). CDR3 nucleotide sequence: TGTGCCTGGTTTCCTGAGGCCAACGGCCTGACTTTC. Translation: CAWFPEANGLTF.

V is TRBV7-3 and J is TRBJ2-5, with 9 bases fitting TRBD1. With V trimmed by 4 bases and J by 5 bases, 5 bases remained unmatched. Germline lookup yields CDR1 SGHTA and CDR2 FQGTGA. The CDR3 is 14 residues long. The CDR3 sequence is CASSSGQGGETQYF. CDR3 bases: TGTGCCAGCAGCTCGGGACAGGGAGGGGAGACCCAGTACTTC.

This sequence joins TRBV19 and TRBJ1-5; 7 nucleotides align to TRBD1. This CDR3 is built from 16 residues. Germline CDR1 and CDR2: LNHDA and SQIVND (reference sequence). V lost 6 bases to trimming and J lost 7 bases; unmatched junction nucleotides: 15. As DNA, the CDR3 is TGTGCCAGTAGCAAAACAATAGACAGGGAAGACCAGCCCCAGCATTTT. Translating it yields CASSKTIDREDQPQHF.

The CDR3 is CASSVGQVGSETQYF. In nucleotides, the CDR3 is TGTGCCAGCAGCGTGGGACAGGTGGGGTCGGAGACCCAGTACTTC. The chain combines TRBV5-8 with TRBJ2-5; TRBD1 matches 8 bases. There are 15 residues in the CDR3. CDR1 is SGHTS and CDR2 is YDEGEE in the germline V gene. J gave up 5 bases and V 4 bases, and 10 bases lay outside the gene matches.

The rearrangement joins TRBV19 to TRBJ2-3, with D maybe TRBD2 (5 bases). The CDR3 loop spans 15 amino acids. Trimming took off 5 bases at V and 6 bases at J, with 18 bases between the two ends. Germline CDR1 reads LNHDA; CDR2 reads SQIVND (reference sequence). The CDR3 loop is CASSLTGTRADTQYF. CDR3 in DNA: TGTGCCAGTAGTCTTACGGGAACTCGGGCGGATACGCAGTATTTT.

The chain links TRBV10-3 to TRBJ2-7, with 7 bases aligning to TRBD1. The length of the CDR3 is 16 residues. The V gene end was trimmed by 3 bases and the J gene end by 1 base; junction bases not matched to a gene: 9. Per germline, CDR1 ENHRY and CDR2 SYGVKD. The CDR3 nucleotides are TGTGCCATCAGTGATTCCGGGACAGCGAGGTCCTACGAGCAGTACGTC. Amino acids: CAISDSGTARSYEQYV.

This clone was counted a single time. The V gene is TRBV5-1, the J gene TRBJ2-5; weak D call: TRBD1 (5 bases). The V end lost 4 bases, the J end lost 2 bases, and 9 bases lay between the germline ends. This CDR3 region has 13 residues. CDR1 SGHRS and CDR2 YFSETQ come from the germline V gene. CDR3 loop: CASSPQGQETQYF. The CDR3 region has the DNA TGCGCCAGCAGCCCTCAGGGACAAGAGACCCAGTACTTC.

The rearrangement uses TRBV27 and TRBJ1-6, with D tentatively TRBD1 (5 bases). The ends were cut back, 6 bases at V and 9 bases at J, with 21 bases in the middle. The CDR3 contains 16 residues. Germline V CDR1 and CDR2: MNHEY, SMNVEV (reference sequence). CDR3: CASSDPGPGLRSPLHF. The DNA of the CDR3 is TGTGCCAGCAGCGACCCAGGGCCGGGCTTACGTTCACCCCTCCACTTT.

To note about this clone: Different DNA sequences within this sample yield the same CDR3. V is TRBV7-9 and J is TRBJ2-5; D possibly corresponds to TRBD2 (7 bases). Trimming took 1 base from V and 1 from J, leaving 13 bases between them. This CDR3 has 16 residues. CDR1 SEHNR and CDR2 FQNEAQ come from the germline V gene (reference sequence). The CDR3 loop is CASSLVGGGIQETQYF. CDR3 nucleotide sequence: TGTGCCAGCAGCTTAGTAGGGGGGGGGATCCAAGAGACCCAGTACTTC.

The J gene is TRBJ1-2, the V gene TRBV7-2; the D gene is possibly TRBD1 (6 bases). CDR1 SGHTA and CDR2 FQGNSA come from the germline V gene. V lost 1 base and J lost 2, with 11 bases in between. The CDR3 has 15 residues. CDR3 region: CASSLGLGGNYGYTF. DNA for the CDR3: TGTGCCAGCAGCTTAGGGCTAGGGGGAAACTATGGCTACACCTTC.

Comments on this clone: The junction departs from the called germline gene at one end, perhaps through a read error. The gene calls are TRBV5-1 and TRBJ2-1; a possible D gene is TRBD1 (6 bases). The CDR3 is 16 residues long. Germline V gene lookup returns CDR1 SGHRS and CDR2 YFSETQ. Here the CDR3 DNA reads TGCGCCGGCAGCTCCCAGGGTCAGGGGACCTACAATGAGCAGTTCTTC. Its protein is CAGSSQGQGTYNEQFF. Filled out from reference TRBV5-1 and TRBJ2-1, the complete variable domain reads KAGVTQTPRYLIKTRGQQVTLSCSPISGHRSVSWYQQTPGQGLQFLFEYFSETQRNKGNFPGRFSGRQFSNSRSEMNVSTLELGDSALYLCAGSSQGQGTYNEQFFGPGTRLTVL.

V gene TRBV19 combines with J gene TRBJ2-2, with a possible D match to TRBD2 (6 bases). The germline V and J ends were trimmed by 5 bases and 4 bases, with 17 bases remaining between them. This CDR3 comprises 16 residues. Per germline, CDR1 LNHDA and CDR2 SQIVND (reference sequence). In nucleotides, the CDR3 is TGTGCCAGTAGTCCATCCCGGGAGAGGGCCACCGGGGAGCTGTTTTTT. This codes for CASSPSRERATGELFF.